This is a list of T cell receptor beta chains from one sample in a study of T cell responses to AZD1222 COVID-19 vaccine. Assay: immunoSEQ multiplex PCR; the TCRdb copy retains only in-frame clones and omits some. In the table there are 200,000 or so clones, roughly 93% of which are singletons. The sample was peripheral blood, taken on day 0 of AZD1222 vaccination. These receptors were obtained from an adult in good health. Each CDR3 is given with its conserved first and last residue. The D gene is left open where the match is weak. A row's size may be missing; if present it is once, few, many or a size class.

v_gene	j_gene	d_gene	abundance	CDR3nt	CDR3aa
TRBV4-1	TRBJ1-2	.	.	TGCGCCAGCAGCCAACCCGACAGACTCTATGGCTACACCTTC	CASSQPDRLYGYTF
TRBV7-6	TRBJ2-7	.	once	TGTGCCAGCAGCGTCGATTACGAGCAGTACTTC	CASSVDYEQYF
TRBV2	TRBJ1-2	.	.	TGTGCCAGCAGTGAGAGAGATGGCTACACCTTC	CASSERDGYTF
TRBV6-5	TRBJ1-5	TRBD1	.	TGTGCCAGCAGTTACGCGGGACAGGGGGCCGGTCAGCCCCAGCATTTT	CASSYAGQGAGQPQHF
TRBV28	TRBJ1-5	.	.	TGTGCCAGCAGTGAGCAAACAGGGATGTACAATCAGCCCCAGCATTTT	CASSEQTGMYNQPQHF
TRBV11-3	TRBJ2-1	.	once	TGTGCCAGCAGCTCCCGGGAGAGCTCCAATGAGCAGTTCTTC	CASSSRESSNEQFF
TRBV7-2	TRBJ2-7	.	once	TGTGCCAGCAGCAAGACACTCCCCGAGCAGTACTTC	CASSKTLPEQYF
TRBV18	TRBJ2-1	TRBD2	.	TGTGCCAGCTCAGGACTAGCGGGAGTCCCCTCAATTAGTGAGCAGTTCTTC	CASSGLAGVPSISEQFF
TRBV24-1	TRBJ2-1	.	few	TGTGCCACCAGTGATGGAACGGCGGACGCCTACAATGAGCAGTTCTTC	CATSDGTADAYNEQFF
TRBV27	TRBJ2-3	TRBD2	.	TGTGCCAGCAGTGTGCTAGCGGGGTCCACAGATACGCAGTATTTT	CASSVLAGSTDTQYF
TRBV12-3/TRBV12-4	TRBJ2-7	.	.	TGTGCCAGCAGTTTTGAGCTAATCTACGAGCAGTACTTC	CASSFELIYEQYF
TRBV6-4	TRBJ2-1	TRBD2	.	TGTGCCAGCAGTGACTCGTCCCTAGCGGGAGGCAATGAGCAGTTCTTC	CASSDSSLAGGNEQFF
TRBV29-1	TRBJ2-7	TRBD1	.	TGCAGCGGGGGACAGGGAAATTACGAGCAGTACTTC	CSGGQGNYEQYF
TRBV24-1	TRBJ2-3	.	.	TGTGCCACCAGTGACCCCGCCCCTTCCCTCACAGATACGCAGTATTTT	CATSDPAPSLTDTQYF
TRBV15	TRBJ2-7	TRBD1	.	TGTGCCACCAGCAGAGACCGGGGGACAGGGGCCCTCTACGAGCAGTACTTC	CATSRDRGTGALYEQYF
TRBV4-3	TRBJ1-1	.	.	TGCGCCAGCAGCCAAGATCTGAGGGGGTTGAACACTGAAGCTTTCTTT	CASSQDLRGLNTEAFF
TRBV6-5	TRBJ2-2	.	.	TGTGCCAGCAGTTACTTCCAGGACACCGGGGAGCTGTTTTTT	CASSYFQDTGELFF
TRBV9	TRBJ2-3	.	.	TGTGCCAGCAGCCAAGGGGGCGGGAGAAACACAGATACGCAGTATTTT	CASSQGGGRNTDTQYF
TRBV27	TRBJ1-2	.	.	TGTGCCAGCAGACCGACAGCTAACTATGGCTACACCTTC	CASRPTANYGYTF
TRBV5-8	TRBJ2-7	TRBD1	.	TGTGCCAGCAGCTTGGCGCGGGGGTTTACAGGGGGCAGAACCTACGAGCAGTACTTC	CASSLARGFTGGRTYEQYF
TRBV3-1/TRBV3-2	TRBJ2-5	TRBD2	.	TGTGCCAGCAGCCAAGGGACTAGCGGGAGGGCCGGTCGAGAGACCCAGTACTTC	CASSQGTSGRAGRETQYF
TRBV6-2/TRBV6-3	TRBJ2-7	.	.	TGTGCCAGCAGTTATTTCAACCCCGGGAGAGGTTCCGAGCAGTACTTC	CASSYFNPGRGSEQYF
TRBV7-2	TRBJ2-1	TRBD1	.	TGTGCCAGCAGCTTAGTAGGGACAGGTAGCCCGAATGAGCAGTTCTTC	CASSLVGTGSPNEQFF
TRBV30	TRBJ1-2	.	.	TGTGCCTGGAGCGGGGGAGGTGGCTACACCTTC	CAWSGGGGYTF
TRBV30	TRBJ2-7	.	.	TGTGCCTGGGCTACAGGGAGCCCCCCCTACGAGCAGTACTTC	CAWATGSPPYEQYF
TRBV19	TRBJ1-3	.	few	TGTGCCAGTAGTATAACGGGAAACACCATATATTTT	CASSITGNTIYF